Each of the 21 T cell receptor beta chains below was sequenced from the same sample in a study of control samples from healthy donors and cancer patients. The method was immunoSEQ multiplex PCR; TCRdb's version includes in-frame clones alone and lacks a portion of them. The sample yields under 100,000 clones, approximately 90% seen once. The sample taken for sequencing was blood. The source is a woman in her 70s in good health.

The chain recombines TRBV2 with TRBJ1-5, with D unresolved. CDR1 and CDR2 from the germline V gene are SNHLY and FYNNEI. The germline V and J ends were trimmed by 2 bases and 0 bases, with 5 bases remaining between them. CDR3 length equals 14 residues. The DNA for the CDR3 is TGTGCCAGCAGTGAAATAGATAGCAATCAGCCCCAGCATTTT. Translated: CASSEIDSNQPQHF.

This clone showed up just once. The genes are TRBV10-3 and TRBJ1-1; no definite D call. V lost 6 bases to trimming and J lost 1 base, with 12 bases between them. This CDR3 is 14 amino acids long. The germline gives CDR1 ENHRY, CDR2 SYGVKD. In nucleotides, the CDR3 is TGTGCCATCAGCCTCGACGGGCAGAACACTGAAGCTTTCTTT. It encodes CAISLDGQNTEAFF.

The table lists this clone with a count of one. V and J are TRBV13 and TRBJ2-7; 7 positions agree with TRBD2. Germline CDR1 reads PRHDT; CDR2 reads FYEKMQ (reference sequence). This CDR3 has 13 residues. Losses at the gene ends were 5 bases for V and 5 bases for J; bases not matched to a gene: 6. The CDR3 DNA reads TGTGCCAGCAGCCAGGGAGGGTTCGACGAGCAGTACTTC. Protein: CASSQGGFDEQYF.

V gene TRBV9 combines with J gene TRBJ2-2; D possibly corresponds to TRBD2 (6 bases). Germline V CDR1 and CDR2: SGDLS, YYNGEE. This CDR3 has 17 amino acids. Trimming removed 0 bases at V and 4 bases at J, with 16 bases between. This chain's CDR3 is CASSVGAGSEITGELFF. The CDR3 DNA reads TGTGCCAGCAGCGTAGGGGCGGGGAGCGAGATCACCGGGGAGCTGTTTTTT.

The genes are TRBV10-1 and TRBJ2-1; TRBD2 matches at 10 bases. Germline assignment: CDR1 WNHNN and CDR2 SYGVQD (reference sequence). After removal of 0 bases from V and 7 bases from J, the junction contained 6 bases not matched to a gene. The length of the CDR3 is 16 residues. The CDR3 sequence: CASSESGTSVENEQFF. In DNA form, the CDR3 reads TGCGCCAGCAGTGAGTCGGGGACTAGCGTCGAGAATGAGCAGTTCTTC.

The rearrangement links TRBV5-1 to TRBJ1-2; D may be TRBD1 (6 bases). The germline gives CDR1 SGHRS, CDR2 YFSETQ. The CDR3 has 14 residues. Trimming took 6 bases from V and 7 from J, leaving 19 bases between them. The CDR3 coding sequence is TGCGCCAGCACCCTGGAGGGGGGGGATTCTGGCTACACCTTC. Protein product: CASTLEGGDSGYTF.

J is TRBJ2-5 and V is TRBV27, with 10 bases that match TRBD1. Trimming at V came to 8 bases and at J to 1 base, leaving 1 base not matched to a gene. The CDR3 loop spans 13 amino acids. CDR1 and CDR2 from the germline V gene are MNHEY and SMNVEV (reference sequence). CDR3 sequence: CASGTGVQETQYF. The CDR3 coding sequence is TGTGCCAGCGGGACAGGGGTCCAAGAGACCCAGTACTTC.

The table lists this clone with a count of one. The chain couples TRBV29-1 to TRBJ1-1; TRBD1 matches at 8 bases. This CDR3 spans 14 amino acids. Germline CDR1 reads SQVTM; CDR2 reads ANQGSEA. Trimming cost V 5 bases and J 2 bases; bases outside gene matches: 7. CDR3 coding DNA: TGCAGCGTTCCAGGGGGCCCCTTTAACACTGAAGCTTTCTTT. This gives the protein CSVPGGPFNTEAFF.

This sequence joins TRBV29-1 and TRBJ2-1; 10 bases agree with TRBD2. The CDR3 totals 14 residues. Germline assignment: CDR1 SQVTM and CDR2 ANQGSEA. J lost 10 bases, V lost 3 bases, and 9 bases had no gene match. In nucleotides, the CDR3 is TGCAGCGTTGAGATGATAGCGGGAGGTGGGGAGCAGTTCTTC. It translates to CSVEMIAGGGEQFF.

The gene calls are TRBV2 and TRBJ2-5; 7 bases match TRBD2. The CDR3 is made up of 16 amino acids. The germline V gene encodes CDR1 SNHLY and CDR2 FYNNEI. The junction had 9 bases not matched to a gene; V was cut back by 3 bases and J by 2 bases. The CDR3 bases are TGTGCCAGCAGTGACTGGTCAGCGGGGATACAAGAGACCCAGTACTTC. Protein sequence: CASSDWSAGIQETQYF.

This chain links TRBV5-1 with TRBJ2-2; the match to TRBD1 covers 8 bases. Germline values: CDR1 SGHRS, CDR2 YFSETQ. Trimming removed 0 bases from V and 0 bases from J; junction bases left unmatched: 7. CDR3 size: 18 residues. CDR3 sequence: CASSLGARTGSNTGELFF. As DNA, the CDR3 is TGCGCCAGCAGCTTGGGGGCCCGGACAGGGTCGAACACCGGGGAGCTGTTTTTT.

V and J are TRBV5-1 and TRBJ2-6, with 8 nucleotides matching TRBD1. The CDR3 length is 18 residues. Germline V gene data show CDR1 as SGHRS and CDR2 as YFSETQ. J lost 3 bases, V lost 0 bases, and 8 bases had no gene match. CDR3 region: CASSLAFRGRVGANVLTF. CDR3 DNA sequence: TGCGCCAGCAGCTTGGCCTTCAGGGGGCGCGTTGGGGCCAACGTCCTGACTTTC.

The J gene is TRBJ1-1, the V gene TRBV19, with D maybe TRBD1 (6 bases). Germline CDR1 and CDR2: LNHDA and SQIVND (reference sequence). There are 15 residues in the CDR3. Trimming pared 5 bases from V and 4 bases from J, leaving 17 bases between. Here the CDR3 DNA reads TGTGCCAGTAGTGTCCCTCGGGGAGGGGGCACTGAAGCTTTCTTT. Translating gives CASSVPRGGGTEAFF.

This rearrangement joins TRBV9 to TRBJ1-2; perhaps TRBD1 as D (6 bases). The CDR3 runs to 16 residues. V lost 5 bases and J lost 0, with 17 bases in between. CDR1 and CDR2 (germline): SGDLS, YYNGEE. The CDR3 DNA follows: TGTGCCAGCAGTCAGATCCAGGACAGTGCTAACTATGGCTACACCTTC. The encoded protein is CASSQIQDSANYGYTF.

V is TRBV3-1 (or the pseudogene TRBV3-2) and J is TRBJ1-5; the match to TRBD1 covers 8 bases. The germline CDR1 and CDR2 sequences are LGHDT and YNNKEL (reference sequence). The CDR3 length is 15 residues. Trimming removed 2 bases from V and 7 bases from J; junction bases left unmatched: 7. CDR3 sequence: CASSQRSGGGQPQHF. For the CDR3, the DNA is TGTGCCAGCAGCCAACGATCAGGGGGCGGCCAGCCCCAGCATTTT.

The rearrangement joins TRBV7-2 to TRBJ2-5; D gene uncertain. The germline V gene encodes CDR1 SGHTA and CDR2 FQGNSA. The germline V and J ends were trimmed by 7 bases and 3 bases, with 6 bases remaining between them. This CDR3 has 11 residues. The CDR3 coding sequence is TGTGCCAGCACCCTGAAAGAGACCCAGTACTTC. Its protein is CASTLKETQYF.

The gene calls are TRBV2 and TRBJ1-4; no firm D call. This CDR3 comprises 16 residues. Germline assignment: CDR1 SNHLY and CDR2 FYNNEI. The germline V and J ends were trimmed by 2 bases and 0 bases, with 10 bases remaining between them. CDR3 loop: CASSETITATNEKLFF. CDR3 bases: TGTGCCAGCAGTGAAACCATCACAGCAACTAATGAAAAACTGTTTTTT.

This clone appeared a few times. Here the CDR3 DNA reads TGTGCCATCAGTGAGACCTCCAACAGGGTTGAGGATACGCAGTATTTT. It is translated as CAISETSNRVEDTQYF. This chain connects TRBV10-3 to TRBJ2-3, with D possibly matching TRBD1 (6 bases). The germline V gene encodes CDR1 ENHRY and CDR2 SYGVKD. This CDR3 comprises 16 residues. The V end lost 2 bases, the J end lost 6 bases, and 18 bases lay between the germline ends.

V and J are TRBV19 and TRBJ2-3, with 10 bases that match TRBD2. The CDR3 covers 16 residues. The V segment lost 6 bases and the J segment 0 bases; nucleotides outside the gene matches: 6. Germline V lookup: CDR1 LNHDA, CDR2 SQIVND (reference sequence). CDR3 bases: TGTGCCAGTAGAGACGGGACTAGCGTTAGCACAGATACGCAGTATTTT. It encodes CASRDGTSVSTDTQYF.

Written as DNA, the CDR3 is TGCGCCAGCAGCTGGGGGACAGGGGGCGGCTACACCTTC. Its protein product is CASSWGTGGGYTF. The genes are TRBV5-1 and TRBJ1-2; 12 nucleotides match TRBD1. Losses at the gene ends were 3 bases for V and 8 bases for J; bases not matched to a gene: 2. The CDR3 length is 13 residues. Looked up from germline, CDR1 is SGHRS and CDR2 is YFSETQ.

The rearrangement joins TRBV7-2 to TRBJ2-7, with 7 bases lining up with TRBD2. V shed 0 bases, J shed 4 bases, and the junction held 6 bases outside the gene matches. Germline V CDR1 and CDR2: SGHTA, FQGNSA. The length of the CDR3 is 15 residues. The DNA for the CDR3 is TGTGCCAGCAGCTTAGCCGGGACTACCTCATACGAGCAGTACTTC. Protein product: CASSLAGTTSYEQYF.